The entry below gives a single T cell receptor (beta chain) sequence along with its context. Its antigen is currently unknown. Assays covered about 10^5 TCR templates per sample. Profiling relied on immunoSEQ multiplex PCR, and the TCRdb table lists in-frame clones only, not all of them. This sample has 75,000 to 100,000 clones, with about 94% found just once. The record originates from a study of siplizumab effects on memory and regulatory T cells. Study-level findings and limits: Naive T cells looked more diverse than memory cells and looked like major alloresponse contributors. The alloreactive clones that mapped to unstimulated subsets made up only a minor fraction.

Germline values: CDR1 MGHDK, CDR2 SYGVNS. This CDR3 has 14 residues. The junction had 10 bases not matched to a gene; V was cut back by 6 bases and J by 5 bases. The specimen sequenced was non-Treg CD4+ T cells sorted from blood. This TCR came from a human donor in good health. The chain has TRBV25-1 and TRBJ2-7; 7 bases map to TRBD1. CDR3 residues: CASRETGARNEQYF. In DNA, the CDR3 is TGTGCCAGCAGAGAAACAGGGGCAAGGAACGAGCAGTACTTC.